This entry lists 18 T cell receptor beta chains sequenced from one sample in a study of T cell responses to AZD1222 COVID-19 vaccine. TCRdb's table, derived via immunoSEQ multiplex PCR, lists solely in-frame clones and lacks some. The sample yields 70,000 to 90,000 clones, roughly 90% seen once. Source: peripheral blood, taken on day 0 of AZD1222 vaccination. Receptors originate from an adult in good health.

The rearrangement links TRBV18 to TRBJ2-5; D tentatively reads TRBD1 or TRBD2 (6 bases each). The CDR3 has 15 residues. CDR1 and CDR2 from the germline V gene are KGHSH and LQKENI. Trimming left V 0 bases short and J 5 bases short, with 13 bases between. CDR3 DNA sequence: TGTGCCAGCTCACCACCGGGGGCGGGGTCGGAGACCCAGTACTTC. Translating it yields CASSPPGAGSETQYF. Full variable domain (missing parts from reference TRBV18 and TRBJ2-5): NAGVMQNPRHLVRRRGQEARLRCSPMKGHSHVYWYRQLPEEGLKFMVYLQKENIIDESGMPKERFSAEFPKEGPSILRIQQVVRGDSAAYFCASSPPGAGSETQYFGPGTRLLVL.

The CDR3, as DNA: TGTGCCAGCAGCCCAAACACAGGGGGATTTCGGCCCCAGCATTTT. It yields the protein CASSPNTGGFRPQHF. V and J are TRBV3-1 (or the pseudogene TRBV3-2) and TRBJ1-5; 8 bases agree with TRBD1. This CDR3 spans 15 amino acids. CDR1 and CDR2 from the germline V gene are LGHDT and YNNKEL (reference sequence). V was pared by 4 bases and J by 9 bases, with 11 bases of the junction left unmatched.

This clone was counted once. This chain uses TRBV11-3 with TRBJ2-3; TRBD2 matches at 10 bases. The trim removed 6 bases at V and 3 bases at J, leaving 3 bases unmatched. Germline lookup yields CDR1 SGHNT and CDR2 YENEEA. This CDR3 has 14 amino acids. This CDR3 reads CASSPGLATDTQYF. In DNA form, the CDR3 reads TGTGCCAGCAGTCCGGGACTAGCGACAGATACGCAGTATTTT.

The genes are TRBV6-5 and TRBJ1-4; D gene uncertain. Trimming removed 6 bases at V and 0 bases at J, with 2 bases between. The V gene's germline CDR1 is MNHEY and CDR2 SVGAGI. The CDR3 spans 12 residues. This CDR3 reads CASRATNEKLFF. CDR3 sequence (DNA): TGTGCCAGCAGGGCAACTAATGAAAAACTGTTTTTT.

V gene TRBV30 combines with J gene TRBJ2-1; 10 nucleotides match TRBD2. Per germline, CDR1 GTSNPN and CDR2 SVGIG (reference sequence). V was pared by 2 bases and J by 9 bases, with 7 bases of the junction left unmatched. CDR3 size: 14 residues. CDR3 coding DNA: TGTGCCTGGAGTATGAGCGGGGGGGCCACTGAGCAGTTCTTC. Translation gives CAWSMSGGATEQFF.

The J gene is TRBJ2-3, the V gene TRBV3-1 (or the pseudogene TRBV3-2); D possibly corresponds to TRBD1 (5 bases). The CDR3 is 16 residues long. CDR1 is LGHDT, CDR2 YNNKEL, per germline (reference sequence). V was shortened by 1 base and J by 4 bases, with 15 bases between the two germline ends. The CDR3 DNA reads as TGTGCCAGCAGCCAAGGGGCAGGGCAGGGCCCAGATACGCAGTATTTT. It translates to CASSQGAGQGPDTQYF.

The rearrangement joins TRBV12-3 or TRBV12-4 to TRBJ1-2; D is ambiguous. The V end lost 7 bases, the J end lost 0 bases, and 9 bases lay between the germline ends. This CDR3 is built from 13 residues. The CDR3 DNA reads TGTGCCAGCAACACCCATGCTAACTATGGCTACACCTTC. Translated, it gives CASNTHANYGYTF.

The genes are TRBV27 and TRBJ2-1; the match to TRBD1 covers 7 bases. V was clipped by 5 bases and J by 4 bases; unmatched bases: 14. The CDR3 sequence is 17 residues long. The germline V gene encodes CDR1 MNHEY and CDR2 SMNVEV (reference sequence). CDR3 coding DNA: TGTGCCAGCAGTCAGGAAGTCCGGGACAGACCGTACAATGAGCAGTTCTTC. Translation gives CASSQEVRDRPYNEQFF.

V and J are TRBV25-1 and TRBJ2-3, with D possibly being TRBD2 (6 bases). The CDR3 consists of 12 residues. Per germline, CDR1 MGHDK and CDR2 SYGVNS. V lost 3 bases, J lost 7 bases, and 8 bases lay in between. Here the CDR3 reads CASSDRGYTQYF. As DNA, the CDR3 is TGTGCCAGCAGTGATCGGGGGTATACGCAGTATTTT.

The chain carries TRBV5-4 and TRBJ2-3; 10 bases fit TRBD2. The V and J ends lost 4 bases and 1 base, in that order; junction bases with no gene match: 3. Per the germline V gene, CDR1 is SGHNT and CDR2 is YYREEE (reference sequence). The CDR3 covers 15 residues. The CDR3 nucleotides are TGTGCCAGCAGCATCGGGACTAGCGGCACAGATACGCAGTATTTT. Protein product: CASSIGTSGTDTQYF.

V gene TRBV24-1 combines with J gene TRBJ2-1; D might be TRBD1 (6 bases). The germline gives CDR1 KGHDR, CDR2 SFDVKD. The CDR3 covers 15 residues. The V and J ends lost 4 bases and 7 bases respectively, with 16 bases between them. CDR3 nucleotide sequence: TGTGCCACCAGTGAGTCAGGGGTACGAGGGAATGAGCAGTTCTTC. It is translated as CATSESGVRGNEQFF.

This clone was detected once. The V gene is TRBV6-5, the J gene TRBJ1-2; D remains ambiguous. CDR1 and CDR2 (germline): MNHEY, SVGAGI. Trimming pared 4 bases from V and 8 bases from J, leaving 11 bases between. CDR3 length: 12 amino acids. The CDR3 sequence: CASSSAATGYTF. The CDR3 DNA follows: TGTGCCAGCAGTTCAGCTGCGACGGGCTACACCTTC.

The chain combines TRBV6-4 with TRBJ2-7, with TRBD1 identical over 10 bases. With V trimmed by 6 bases and J by 3 bases, 14 bases remained unmatched. The germline V gene has CDR1 MRHNA and CDR2 SNTAGT. There are 17 residues in the CDR3. CDR3 amino acids: CASRPTPTGGGGYEQYF. The DNA for the CDR3 is TGTGCCAGCAGACCGACTCCGACAGGGGGCGGTGGCTACGAGCAGTACTTC.

This clone has just a few counts. A junction boundary mismatches the germline segment, possibly from a read error. The rearrangement links TRBV3-1 (or the pseudogene TRBV3-2) to TRBJ1-3; maybe TRBD1 (6 bases). There are 14 residues in the CDR3. Germline V gives CDR1 LGHDT, CDR2 YNNKEL (reference sequence). The CDR3 reads CASSQDGGRAGHHF. CDR3 DNA: TGTGCCAGCAGCCAAGATGGCGGGAGGGCGGGACATCATTTT.

The genes are TRBV7-2 and TRBJ1-5; 9 nucleotides match TRBD1. V dropped 2 bases and J dropped 3; count of bases not matched to a gene: 5. CDR3 length: 16 residues. Germline CDR1 SGHTA, CDR2 FQGNSA. This CDR3 reads CASSLQGTGYNQPQHF. The CDR3 DNA reads as TGTGCCAGCAGCTTACAGGGGACAGGGTACAATCAGCCCCAGCATTTT.

The V and J genes are TRBV7-2 and TRBJ2-3, with D possibly being TRBD2 (7 bases). The V gene's germline CDR1 is SGHTA and CDR2 FQGNSA. V shed 0 bases and J shed 3 bases, with 10 bases lying between them. The CDR3 contains 15 residues. The CDR3 DNA sequence: TGTGCCAGCAGCTTAGCGGGGGGGCGGACAGATACGCAGTATTTT. This translates into CASSLAGGRTDTQYF.

J is TRBJ2-1 and V is TRBV27, with 11 bases fitting TRBD1. Germline assignment: CDR1 MNHEY and CDR2 SMNVEV (reference sequence). This CDR3 has 14 residues. With V trimmed by 4 bases and J by 9 bases, 5 bases remained unmatched. CDR3 region: CASSSRTGGIEQFF. The CDR3 DNA sequence: TGTGCCAGCAGTTCCCGGACAGGGGGCATTGAGCAGTTCTTC.

V gene TRBV19 combines with J gene TRBJ2-1; TRBD2 aligns across 9 bases. Trimming cost V 1 base and J 4 bases; bases outside gene matches: 5. Per the germline V gene, CDR1 is LNHDA and CDR2 is SQIVND (reference sequence). This CDR3 has 16 residues. CDR3 DNA sequence: TGTGCCAGTAGTATAGTTCGCGGGAGGGCATACAATGAGCAGTTCTTC. This codes for CASSIVRGRAYNEQFF. Looking up the rest from reference TRBV19 and TRBJ2-1 gives the full variable domain: DGGITQSPKYLFRKEGQNVTLSCEQNLNHDAMYWYRQDPGQGLRLIYYSQIVNDFQKGDIAEGYSVSREKKESFPLTVTSAQKNPTAFYLCASSIVRGRAYNEQFFGPGTRLTVL.